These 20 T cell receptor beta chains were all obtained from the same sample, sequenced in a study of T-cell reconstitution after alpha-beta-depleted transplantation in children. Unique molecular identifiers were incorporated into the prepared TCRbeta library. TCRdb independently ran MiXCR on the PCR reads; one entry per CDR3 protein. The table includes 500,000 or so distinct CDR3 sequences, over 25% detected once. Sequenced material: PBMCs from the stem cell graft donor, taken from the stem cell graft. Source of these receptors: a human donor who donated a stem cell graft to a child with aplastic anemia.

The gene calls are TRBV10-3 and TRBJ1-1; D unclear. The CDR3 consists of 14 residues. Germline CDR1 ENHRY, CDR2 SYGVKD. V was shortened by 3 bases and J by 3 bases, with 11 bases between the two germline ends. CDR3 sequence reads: CAISDPEKHTEAFF. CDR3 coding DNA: TGTGCCATCAGTGACCCGGAAAAGCACACTGAAGCTTTCTTT.

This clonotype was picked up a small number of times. The CDR3 reads CASSLAEGTGYTF. The CDR3, as DNA: TGTGCCAGCAGCTTAGCTGAGGGGACAGGCTACACCTTC. This chain joins TRBV7-2 and TRBJ1-2; tentative D call: TRBD1 (6 bases). Germline loops: CDR1 SGHTA, CDR2 FQGNSA. The ends were cut back, 0 bases at V and 8 bases at J, with 10 bases in the middle. There are 13 residues in the CDR3.

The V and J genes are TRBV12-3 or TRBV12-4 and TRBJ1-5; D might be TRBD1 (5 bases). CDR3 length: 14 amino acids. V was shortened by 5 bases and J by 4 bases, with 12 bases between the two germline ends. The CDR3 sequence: CASSPARVNQPQHF. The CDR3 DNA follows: TGTGCCAGCAGTCCGGCCAGGGTGAATCAGCCCCAGCATTTT.

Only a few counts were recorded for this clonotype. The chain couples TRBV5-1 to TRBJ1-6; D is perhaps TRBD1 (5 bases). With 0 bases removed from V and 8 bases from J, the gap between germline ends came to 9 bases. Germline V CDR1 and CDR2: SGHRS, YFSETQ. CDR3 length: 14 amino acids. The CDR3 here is CASSLDGGYSPLHF. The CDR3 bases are TGCGCCAGCAGCTTGGATGGGGGTTATTCACCCCTCCACTTT.

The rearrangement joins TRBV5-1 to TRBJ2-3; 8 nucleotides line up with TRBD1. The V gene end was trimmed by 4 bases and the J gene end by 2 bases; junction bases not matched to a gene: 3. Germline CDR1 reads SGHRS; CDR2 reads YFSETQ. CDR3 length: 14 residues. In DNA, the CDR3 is TGCGCCAGCAGCCCGGACAGGGACACAGATACGCAGTATTTT. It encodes CASSPDRDTDTQYF. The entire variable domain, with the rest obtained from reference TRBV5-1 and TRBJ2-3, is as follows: KAGVTQTPRYLIKTRGQQVTLSCSPISGHRSVSWYQQTPGQGLQFLFEYFSETQRNKGNFPGRFSGRQFSNSRSEMNVSTLELGDSALYLCASSPDRDTDTQYFGPGTRLTVL.

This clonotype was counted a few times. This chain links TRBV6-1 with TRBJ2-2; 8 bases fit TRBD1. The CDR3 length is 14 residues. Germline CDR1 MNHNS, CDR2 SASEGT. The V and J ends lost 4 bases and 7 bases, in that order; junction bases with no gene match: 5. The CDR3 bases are TGTGCCAGCAGTGGACAGGGGTCTATCGGGGAGCTGTTTTTT. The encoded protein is CASSGQGSIGELFF.

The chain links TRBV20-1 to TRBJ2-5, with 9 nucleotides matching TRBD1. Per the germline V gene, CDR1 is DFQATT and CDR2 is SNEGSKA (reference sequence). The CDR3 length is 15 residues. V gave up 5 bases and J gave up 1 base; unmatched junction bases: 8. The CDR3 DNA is TGCAGTGCTCGGCCGGGACAGGGTTTCCAAGAGACCCAGTACTTC. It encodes CSARPGQGFQETQYF.

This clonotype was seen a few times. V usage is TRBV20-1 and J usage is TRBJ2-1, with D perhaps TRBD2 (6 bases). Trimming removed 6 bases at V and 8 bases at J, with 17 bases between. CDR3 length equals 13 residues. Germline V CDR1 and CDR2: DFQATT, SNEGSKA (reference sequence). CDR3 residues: CSARDSPVHEQFF. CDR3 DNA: TGCAGTGCCCGGGACTCCCCCGTCCATGAGCAGTTCTTC.

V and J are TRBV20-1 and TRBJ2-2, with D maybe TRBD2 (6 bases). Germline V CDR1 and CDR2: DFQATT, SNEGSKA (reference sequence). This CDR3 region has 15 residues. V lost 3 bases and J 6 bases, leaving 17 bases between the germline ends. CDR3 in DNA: TGCAGTGCTAGGGGGGGAGTGGATCGTGCCGGGGAGCTGTTTTTT. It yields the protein CSARGGVDRAGELFF.

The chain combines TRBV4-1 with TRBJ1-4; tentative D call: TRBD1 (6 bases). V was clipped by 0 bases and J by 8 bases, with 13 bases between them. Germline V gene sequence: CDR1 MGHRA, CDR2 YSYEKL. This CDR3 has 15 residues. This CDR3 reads CASSQETGVREKLFF. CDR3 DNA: TGCGCCAGCAGCCAAGAGACAGGAGTAAGGGAAAAACTGTTTTTT.

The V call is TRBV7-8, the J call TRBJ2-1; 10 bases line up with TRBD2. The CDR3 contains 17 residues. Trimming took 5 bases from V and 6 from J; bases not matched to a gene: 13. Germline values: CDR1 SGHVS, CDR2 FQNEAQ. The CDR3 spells CASSPRTSGAWANEQFF. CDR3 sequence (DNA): TGTGCCAGCAGCCCACGGACTAGCGGAGCCTGGGCCAATGAGCAGTTCTTC.

The CDR3 DNA reads as TGTGCCAGTAGTATCACGGGGAGCAATCAGCCCCAGCATTTT. Protein sequence: CASSITGSNQPQHF. The chain employs TRBV19 and TRBJ1-5; D gene ambiguous. Germline V lookup: CDR1 LNHDA, CDR2 SQIVND (reference sequence). The CDR3 has 14 amino acids. V shed 3 bases and J shed 1 base, with 7 bases lying between them.

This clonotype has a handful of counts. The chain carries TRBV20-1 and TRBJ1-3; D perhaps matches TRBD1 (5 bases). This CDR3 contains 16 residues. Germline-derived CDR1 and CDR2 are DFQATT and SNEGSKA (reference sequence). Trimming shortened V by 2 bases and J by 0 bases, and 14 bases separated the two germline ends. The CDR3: CSARTVAGNSGNTIYF. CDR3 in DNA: TGCAGTGCTAGAACGGTTGCAGGGAACTCTGGAAACACCATATATTTT.

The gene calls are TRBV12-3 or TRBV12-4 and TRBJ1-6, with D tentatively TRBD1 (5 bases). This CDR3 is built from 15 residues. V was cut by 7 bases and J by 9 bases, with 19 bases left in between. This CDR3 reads CASIPREGIGSPLHF. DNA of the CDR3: TGTGCCAGCATTCCCCGGGAGGGGATTGGTTCACCCCTCCACTTT.

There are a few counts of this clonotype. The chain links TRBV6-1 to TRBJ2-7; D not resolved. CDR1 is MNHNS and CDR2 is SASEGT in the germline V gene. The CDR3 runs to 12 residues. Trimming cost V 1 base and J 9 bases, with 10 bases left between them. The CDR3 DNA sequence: TGTGCCAGCAGTGAAGTGGCTAATCGGCAGTACTTC. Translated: CASSEVANRQYF.

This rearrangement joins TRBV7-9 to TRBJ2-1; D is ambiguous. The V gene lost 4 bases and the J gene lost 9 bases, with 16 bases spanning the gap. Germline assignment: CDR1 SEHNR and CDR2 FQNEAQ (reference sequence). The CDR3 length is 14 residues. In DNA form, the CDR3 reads TGTGCCAGCAGCTCCCAACTATTGGTTTCTGAGCAGTTCTTC. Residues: CASSSQLLVSEQFF. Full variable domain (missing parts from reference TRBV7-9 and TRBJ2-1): DTGVSQNPRHKITKRGQNVTFRCDPISEHNRLYWYRQTLGQGPEFLTYFQNEAQLEKSRLLSDRFSAERPKGSFSTLEIQRTEQGDSAMYLCASSSQLLVSEQFFGPGTRLTVL.

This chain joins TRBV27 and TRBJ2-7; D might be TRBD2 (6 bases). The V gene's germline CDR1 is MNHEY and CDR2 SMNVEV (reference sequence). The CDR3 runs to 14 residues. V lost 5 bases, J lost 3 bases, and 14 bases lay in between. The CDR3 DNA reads TGTGCCAGCAGTCCGACGGGACTTTACTACGAGCAGTACGTC. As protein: CASSPTGLYYEQYV.

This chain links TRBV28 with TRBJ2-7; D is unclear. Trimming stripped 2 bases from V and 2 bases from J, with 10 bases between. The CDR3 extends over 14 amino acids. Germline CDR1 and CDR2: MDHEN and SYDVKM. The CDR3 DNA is TGTGCCAGCAGTTTACGTGGTCAGGCCTACGAGCAGTACTTC. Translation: CASSLRGQAYEQYF.

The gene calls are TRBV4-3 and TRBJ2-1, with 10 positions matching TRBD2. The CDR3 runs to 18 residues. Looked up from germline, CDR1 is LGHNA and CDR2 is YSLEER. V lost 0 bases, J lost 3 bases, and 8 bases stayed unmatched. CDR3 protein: CASSQEWTGLANYNEQFF. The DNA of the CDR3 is TGCGCCAGCAGCCAAGAGTGGACGGGACTAGCGAACTACAATGAGCAGTTCTTC.

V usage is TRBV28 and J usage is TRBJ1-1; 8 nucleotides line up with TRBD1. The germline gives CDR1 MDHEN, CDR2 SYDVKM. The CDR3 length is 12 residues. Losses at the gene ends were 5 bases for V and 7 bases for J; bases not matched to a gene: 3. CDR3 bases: TGTGCCAGCAGTATCGACAGGGGTGAAGCTTTCTTT. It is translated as CASSIDRGEAFF.